Listed below are T cell receptor beta chains from one sample, sequenced in a study of blood T cell repertoires in COVID-19. Here immunoSEQ multiplex PCR was the method, and the copy in TCRdb shows in-frame clones only, minus some. The data contain fewer than 350,000 clones, around 90% of them singletons. The sequencing sample was made of peripheral blood. These receptors all come from a man between 18 and 35 years old with active or convalescent COVID-19. Both conserved end residues are part of each CDR3. The D gene is left open where the match is weak. Clone sizes are given selectively: once, few, many, or a class where the clone is expanded.

abundance: NA; j_gene: TRBJ1-2; d_gene: NA; v_gene: TRBV6-5; CDR3nt: TGTGCCAGCATGCGTCCCGGGACATTGAACTATGGCTACACCTTC; CDR3aa: CASMRPGTLNYGYTF
abundance: NA; j_gene: TRBJ1-1; d_gene: TRBD1; v_gene: TRBV12-3/TRBV12-4; CDR3nt: TGTGCCAGCAGGGACAGGGGCTGGACTGAAGCTTTCTTT; CDR3aa: CASRDRGWTEAFF
abundance: NA; j_gene: TRBJ2-1; d_gene: NA; v_gene: TRBV5-1; CDR3nt: TGCGCCAGCAGCGAGGGCAATGAGCAGTTCTTC; CDR3aa: CASSEGNEQFF
abundance: NA; j_gene: TRBJ1-4; d_gene: NA; v_gene: TRBV25-1; CDR3nt: TGTGCCAGCAGTGAAACCCCGGGGGAGAGTGAAAAACTGTTTTTT; CDR3aa: CASSETPGESEKLFF
abundance: NA; j_gene: TRBJ1-5; d_gene: NA; v_gene: TRBV6-5; CDR3nt: TGTGCCAGCAGTTACTCGAGGTGGGAGCCCCAGCATTTT; CDR3aa: CASSYSRWEPQHF
abundance: NA; j_gene: TRBJ2-4; d_gene: TRBD1; v_gene: TRBV18; CDR3nt: TGTGCCAGCTCGAATACAGGGGGTGTAGCCAAAAACATTCAGTACTTC; CDR3aa: CASSNTGGVAKNIQYF
abundance: NA; j_gene: TRBJ2-1; d_gene: TRBD1; v_gene: TRBV5-5; CDR3nt: TGTGCCAGCAGCTTGGGGGACAGGGCTGACTACAATGAGCAGTTCTTC; CDR3aa: CASSLGDRADYNEQFF
abundance: NA; j_gene: TRBJ1-2; d_gene: NA; v_gene: TRBV3-1/TRBV3-2; CDR3nt: TGTGCCAGCAGCCCCAGGGGTCTGGGGTCTGGCTACACCTTC; CDR3aa: CASSPRGLGSGYTF
abundance: once; j_gene: TRBJ2-5; d_gene: TRBD1; v_gene: TRBV9; CDR3nt: TGTGCCAGCAGCCCAGGGACAGGGTTGGGAGAGACCCAGTACTTC; CDR3aa: CASSPGTGLGETQYF
abundance: NA; j_gene: TRBJ1-6; d_gene: TRBD1; v_gene: TRBV6-5; CDR3nt: TGTGCCAGCACCATCCGGGACAGGGGTCGAACACCCCTCCACTTT; CDR3aa: CASTIRDRGRTPLHF
abundance: NA; j_gene: TRBJ2-7; d_gene: TRBD2; v_gene: TRBV4-3; CDR3nt: TGCGCCAGCAGCCAAGATTGGTCAGCGGGGGGGCGCGAGCAGTACTTC; CDR3aa: CASSQDWSAGGREQYF
abundance: NA; j_gene: TRBJ1-1; d_gene: NA; v_gene: TRBV9; CDR3nt: TGTGCCAGCAGCGTAAACAGGAACACTGAAGCTTTCTTT; CDR3aa: CASSVNRNTEAFF
abundance: once; j_gene: TRBJ2-1; d_gene: NA; v_gene: TRBV4-1; CDR3nt: TGCGCCAGCAGCCAAAGGACCGGGACTTCCTACAATGAGCAGTTCTTC; CDR3aa: CASSQRTGTSYNEQFF
abundance: once; j_gene: TRBJ2-6; d_gene: TRBD2; v_gene: TRBV7-2; CDR3nt: TGTGCCAGCAGCTTATTGGTGCTAGCGGGGTTCTCTGGGGCCAACGTCCTGACTTTC; CDR3aa: CASSLLVLAGFSGANVLTF
abundance: few; j_gene: TRBJ1-4; d_gene: NA; v_gene: TRBV7-9; CDR3nt: TGTGCCAGCAGCGGACAGCTTTCGTTCCTGTTTTTT; CDR3aa: CASSGQLSFLFF
abundance: NA; j_gene: TRBJ1-5; d_gene: NA; v_gene: TRBV6-5; CDR3nt: TGTGCCAGCAGTTATGGACACAATCAGCCCCAGCATTTT; CDR3aa: CASSYGHNQPQHF
abundance: NA; j_gene: TRBJ2-5; d_gene: NA; v_gene: TRBV5-6; CDR3nt: TGTGCCAGCAGCCTTTCTTACAGGAAAGAGACCCAGTACTTC; CDR3aa: CASSLSYRKETQYF
abundance: NA; j_gene: TRBJ2-7; d_gene: TRBD2; v_gene: TRBV27; CDR3nt: TGTGCCAGCAGTTTAACCGGGGGGGAACTAAGCGAGCAGTACTTC; CDR3aa: CASSLTGGELSEQYF
abundance: NA; j_gene: TRBJ1-6; d_gene: TRBD1; v_gene: TRBV7-3; CDR3nt: TGTGCCAGCAGCTTCCACAGGGGGTGCAACAATTCACCCCTCCACTTT; CDR3aa: CASSFHRGCNNSPLHF
abundance: NA; j_gene: TRBJ1-6; d_gene: NA; v_gene: TRBV19; CDR3nt: TGTGCCAGTAGTGTGAGTCAGGCAGGGAGGAATTCACCCCTCCACTTT; CDR3aa: CASSVSQAGRNSPLHF
abundance: NA; j_gene: TRBJ1-1; d_gene: NA; v_gene: TRBV5-6; CDR3nt: TGTGCCAGCAGCCTGACCGGGACTGAAGCTTTCTTT; CDR3aa: CASSLTGTEAFF
abundance: NA; j_gene: TRBJ1-1; d_gene: NA; v_gene: TRBV11-2; CDR3nt: TGTGCCAGCAGCTTAGTTTCCAGGGAGGGCACTGAAGCTTTCTTT; CDR3aa: CASSLVSREGTEAFF
abundance: NA; j_gene: TRBJ1-6; d_gene: TRBD1; v_gene: TRBV2; CDR3nt: TGTGCCAGCAGTGGACAGGGGATCGACAATAATTCACCCCTCCACTTT; CDR3aa: CASSGQGIDNNSPLHF
abundance: once; j_gene: TRBJ2-1; d_gene: TRBD1; v_gene: TRBV25-1; CDR3nt: TGTGCCAGCAGTGAAGGGACAGGGCAGTTCTTC; CDR3aa: CASSEGTGQFF
abundance: NA; j_gene: TRBJ2-7; d_gene: NA; v_gene: TRBV15; CDR3nt: TGTGCCACCAGCAGAGTCGAGACAGCCGGCGTGGACGAGCAGTACTTC; CDR3aa: CATSRVETAGVDEQYF
abundance: NA; j_gene: TRBJ2-7; d_gene: NA; v_gene: TRBV27; CDR3nt: TGTGCCAGCAGTTTGCACCGTACTTACGAGCAGTACTTC; CDR3aa: CASSLHRTYEQYF
abundance: NA; j_gene: TRBJ2-7; d_gene: NA; v_gene: TRBV6-1; CDR3nt: TGTGCCAGCAGTGAAGACCCCCAGGGTCGAGTTATTGACGAGCAGTACTTC; CDR3aa: CASSEDPQGRVIDEQYF
abundance: NA; j_gene: TRBJ2-2; d_gene: NA; v_gene: TRBV19; CDR3nt: TGTGCCAGTAGTTTATTCCAGGGACACAGGGAGCTGTTTTTT; CDR3aa: CASSLFQGHRELFF
abundance: once; j_gene: TRBJ2-7; d_gene: NA; v_gene: TRBV19; CDR3nt: TGTGCCAGTAGTATGACAGCTTACTACGAGCAGTACTTC; CDR3aa: CASSMTAYYEQYF
abundance: NA; j_gene: TRBJ1-2; d_gene: NA; v_gene: TRBV6-5; CDR3nt: TGTGCCAGCACGGCGGTCAGCAACTATGGCTACACCTTC; CDR3aa: CASTAVSNYGYTF
abundance: NA; j_gene: TRBJ1-1; d_gene: NA; v_gene: TRBV5-1; CDR3nt: TGCGCCAGCAGCTTTACAGGACCCTCGGCTGAAGCTTTCTTT; CDR3aa: CASSFTGPSAEAFF
abundance: NA; j_gene: TRBJ1-2; d_gene: TRBD1; v_gene: TRBV3-1/TRBV3-2; CDR3nt: TGTGCCAGCAGCCAGCCCTCGACAGGGCCCTATGGCTACACCTTC; CDR3aa: CASSQPSTGPYGYTF
abundance: NA; j_gene: TRBJ2-1; d_gene: NA; v_gene: TRBV19; CDR3nt: TGTGCCAGTAGTATAGACAGGACTGTATCCTACAATGAGCAGTTCTTC; CDR3aa: CASSIDRTVSYNEQFF
abundance: NA; j_gene: TRBJ2-7; d_gene: TRBD2; v_gene: TRBV4-1; CDR3nt: TGCGCCAGCAGCCTGACCACGACTAGCAAATCCTACGAGCAGTACTTC; CDR3aa: CASSLTTTSKSYEQYF
abundance: NA; j_gene: TRBJ1-2; d_gene: TRBD1; v_gene: TRBV7-2; CDR3nt: TGTGCCAGCAGCTTTACCTCGGGACAGTATGGCTACACCTTC; CDR3aa: CASSFTSGQYGYTF
abundance: NA; j_gene: TRBJ1-2; d_gene: NA; v_gene: TRBV5-4; CDR3nt: TGTGCCGCCCGGGGACACTCTAACTATGGCTACACCTTC; CDR3aa: CAARGHSNYGYTF
abundance: NA; j_gene: TRBJ1-1; d_gene: TRBD1; v_gene: TRBV11-2; CDR3nt: TGTGCCAGCAGCTCGAGGACAGGGCCGGGGACTGAAGCTTTCTTT; CDR3aa: CASSSRTGPGTEAFF
abundance: NA; j_gene: TRBJ1-2; d_gene: NA; v_gene: TRBV27; CDR3nt: TGTGCCAGCAGCACCATGGGGGGGTCTAACTATGGCTACACCTTC; CDR3aa: CASSTMGGSNYGYTF
abundance: NA; j_gene: TRBJ1-6; d_gene: TRBD1; v_gene: TRBV7-9; CDR3nt: TGTGCCAGCAGCCATTCGACAGGGGGGAATTCACCCCTCCACTTT; CDR3aa: CASSHSTGGNSPLHF
abundance: NA; j_gene: TRBJ2-7; d_gene: NA; v_gene: TRBV19; CDR3nt: TGTGCCAGTAGTATCAAAGGACATCTCGGGTACGAGCAGTACTTC; CDR3aa: CASSIKGHLGYEQYF
abundance: NA; j_gene: TRBJ2-5; d_gene: NA; v_gene: TRBV12-5; CDR3nt: TGTGCTAGTGGTTTGGTTTTGTTGGGCAGGGGACAAGAGACCCAGTACTTC; CDR3aa: CASGLVLLGRGQETQYF
abundance: NA; j_gene: TRBJ2-7; d_gene: NA; v_gene: TRBV29-1; CDR3nt: TGCAGCGTGGACGGGACTCGGGGAGGCTACGAGCAGTACTTC; CDR3aa: CSVDGTRGGYEQYF
abundance: NA; j_gene: TRBJ1-2; d_gene: TRBD1; v_gene: TRBV2; CDR3nt: TGTGCCAGCAGGGACAGGGGTTCGCGGGGCTACACCTTC; CDR3aa: CASRDRGSRGYTF
abundance: NA; j_gene: TRBJ2-2; d_gene: NA; v_gene: TRBV7-2; CDR3nt: TGTGCCAGCACCTACCTGCCGAATAGCGGGAACACCGGGGAGCTGTTTTTT; CDR3aa: CASTYLPNSGNTGELFF
abundance: NA; j_gene: TRBJ2-1; d_gene: TRBD1; v_gene: TRBV5-1; CDR3nt: TGCGCCAGCAGCTTGGAGGGACAGGGGGCTAATGAGCAGTTCTTC; CDR3aa: CASSLEGQGANEQFF
abundance: NA; j_gene: TRBJ1-5; d_gene: NA; v_gene: TRBV7-9; CDR3nt: TGTGCCAGCAGCCCACTCGGGAATAGCAATCAGCCCCAGCATTTT; CDR3aa: CASSPLGNSNQPQHF
abundance: NA; j_gene: TRBJ1-1; d_gene: TRBD1; v_gene: TRBV18; CDR3nt: TGTGCCAGCTCACCAACTGGACAGGTCGAAGCTTTCTTT; CDR3aa: CASSPTGQVEAFF